The 23 T cell receptor beta chains in this list originate from one sample, sequenced in a study of regulatory T cells in long-lasting Graves disease. Arm-PCR of CDR3 regions and iRepertoire HTBI primers were the basis on which TCR beta libraries were built. TCRdb analysed the multiplex PCR reads with MiXCR anew, one entry per CDR3 protein. The table lists a few hundred thousand distinct CDR3 sequences, roughly 17% of them singletons. Time point described: newly diagnosed GD, antithyroid drugs for less than 3 months. Generation of the TCR library employed RNA extracted from PBMCs. The same data also went into a second study, on T cells in Graves' hyperthyroidism and ophthalmopathy.

This material consisted of peripheral blood mononuclear cells (PBMCs), taken at new diagnosis, from a patient treated with antithyroid drugs. Receptors originate from a woman aged 18-29 years with Graves disease.

This clonotype was counted many times. V gene TRBV3-1 combines with J gene TRBJ1-1; D is possibly TRBD1 (6 bases). CDR3 length: 18 residues. The germline V and J ends were trimmed by 0 bases and 0 bases, with 17 bases remaining between them. Germline values: CDR1 LGHDT, CDR2 YNNKEL (reference sequence). The CDR3 sequence: CASSQEGTSGTLNTEAFF. The CDR3 DNA reads TGTGCCAGCAGCCAAGAAGGGACATCCGGAACGTTGAACACTGAAGCTTTCTTT.

This clonotype was observed many times. V gene TRBV20-1 combines with J gene TRBJ2-3, with 7 bases aligning to TRBD2. The V segment lost 4 bases and the J segment 6 bases; nucleotides outside the gene matches: 7. The CDR3 sequence is 13 residues long. Germline-derived CDR1 and CDR2 are DFQATT and SNEGSKA (reference sequence). The CDR3 here is CSANPSGVDTQYF. Here the CDR3 DNA reads TGCAGTGCTAATCCTAGCGGCGTCGATACGCAGTATTTT.

The CDR3 is CASSPRLAGGVRRQFF. CDR3 DNA sequence: TGTGCCAGCAGCCCGAGACTAGCGGGGGGGGTCCGTCGGCAGTTCTTC. The chain is built from TRBV13 and TRBJ2-1; 14 nucleotides line up with TRBD2. Germline V lookup: CDR1 PRHDT, CDR2 FYEKMQ (reference sequence). Unmatched junction bases numbered 12, after V lost 5 bases and J lost 12 bases. The CDR3 has 16 residues.

The sample holds many counts of this clonotype. The chain couples TRBV5-1 to TRBJ2-7; a weak D match, TRBD2 (6 bases). The CDR3 has 13 amino acids. Germline assignment: CDR1 SGHRS and CDR2 YFSETQ. V was cut by 4 bases and J by 1 base, with 9 bases left in between. The chain's CDR3 is CASSGGASYEQYF. CDR3 in DNA: TGCGCCAGCAGCGGCGGGGCTTCCTACGAGCAGTACTTC.

This clonotype was seen many times. V usage is TRBV27 and J usage is TRBJ1-5; a weak D match, TRBD1 (5 bases). The CDR3 consists of 15 residues. Trimming cost V 0 bases and J 6 bases, with 12 bases left between them. Germline CDR1 and CDR2: MNHEY and SMNVEV (reference sequence). The CDR3 spells CASSLSRAGGQPQHF. The CDR3 DNA sequence: TGTGCCAGCAGTTTATCCAGGGCCGGGGGTCAGCCCCAGCATTTT.

V and J are TRBV20-1 and TRBJ2-5; 15 bases map to TRBD2. The length of the CDR3 is 14 residues. Trimming at V came to 6 bases and at J to 5 bases, leaving 4 bases not matched to a gene. The germline CDR1 and CDR2 sequences are DFQATT and SNEGSKA (reference sequence). The CDR3 DNA follows: TGCAGTGCCCCCGGGACTAGCGGGAGGGAGACCCAGTACTTC. Translated, it gives CSAPGTSGRETQYF.

This clonotype was seen only a few times. The chain carries TRBV30 and TRBJ2-5; D possibly corresponds to TRBD1 (5 bases). The CDR3 totals 13 residues. Trimming shortened V by 2 bases and J by 1 base, and 8 bases separated the two germline ends. Germline V gene lookup returns CDR1 GTSNPN and CDR2 SVGIG (reference sequence). The CDR3 reads CAWSHRIQETQYF. For the CDR3, the DNA is TGTGCCTGGAGTCACAGGATCCAAGAGACCCAGTACTTC.

With regard to this clonotype: One base separates it from a far larger clone, so it is likely a read error. The chain is built from TRBV7-9 and TRBJ2-3; TRBD2 is a possible D gene (6 bases). This CDR3 contains 16 residues. Trimming removed 2 bases from V and 1 base from J, with 13 bases in between. Germline CDR1 SEHNR, CDR2 FQNEAQ (reference sequence). In DNA form, the CDR3 reads TGTGCCAGCAGCTTATACTGCGGGGCCCGCACAGATACGCAGTATTTT. It encodes CASSLYCGARTDTQYF. Together with reference TRBV7-9 and TRBJ2-3, the CDR3 gives the full variable domain: DTGVSQNPRHKITKRGQNVTFRCDPISEHNRLYWYRQTLGQGPEFLTYFQNEAQLEKSRLLSDRFSAERPKGSFSTLEIQRTEQGDSAMYLCASSLYCGARTDTQYFGPGTRLTVL.

This clonotype showed up many times. The chain joins TRBV27 to TRBJ1-6; a weak D match, TRBD1 (6 bases). Per germline, CDR1 MNHEY and CDR2 SMNVEV (reference sequence). The V end lost 3 bases, the J end lost 5 bases, and 11 bases lay between the germline ends. The CDR3 has 15 residues. DNA for the CDR3: TGTGCCAGCAGTTTCTCAGGGGAAGATAATTCACCCCTCCACTTT. It yields the protein CASSFSGEDNSPLHF.

The chain recombines TRBV20-1 with TRBJ2-1, with 10 bases matching TRBD2. The germline CDR1 and CDR2 sequences are DFQATT and SNEGSKA (reference sequence). V shed 2 bases and J 6 bases; nucleotides not matched to a gene: 7. The CDR3 contains 15 residues. Here the CDR3 reads CSARNLAGVFNEQFF. The CDR3 nucleotides are TGCAGTGCTAGAAATCTAGCGGGAGTGTTCAATGAGCAGTTCTTC.

This clonotype was observed many times. The CDR3 loop reads CASSQDPVDEQFF. The CDR3 nucleotides read TGTGCCAGCAGCCAAGATCCGGTGGATGAGCAGTTCTTC. V usage is TRBV3-1 and J usage is TRBJ2-5; no firm D call. Near its end, the DNA agrees better with TRBJ2-1, so the J call may be wrong. The CDR3 spans 13 residues. The germline V gene has CDR1 LGHDT and CDR2 YNNKEL (reference sequence).

This clonotype was detected only a few times. The chain employs TRBV24-1 and TRBJ2-5; D possibly corresponds to TRBD2 (7 bases). Germline V gene sequence: CDR1 KGHDR, CDR2 SFDVKD. With 7 bases removed from V and 3 bases from J, the gap between germline ends came to 23 bases. This CDR3 region has 17 residues. The CDR3 DNA reads TGTGCCACCAGAGGGGGGGGTTTAGGCAGGGAAAAAGAGACCCAGTACTTC. It is translated as CATRGGGLGREKETQYF.

The table lists this clonotype with a few counts. V gene TRBV5-1 combines with J gene TRBJ1-1; D unclear. With 2 bases removed from V and 4 bases from J, the gap between germline ends came to 12 bases. CDR3 length equals 14 residues. Germline-derived CDR1 and CDR2 are SGHRS and YFSETQ. CDR3 in DNA: TGCGCCAGCAGCTTTCGAGGGAAAGGCACTGAAGCTTTCTTT. This gives the protein CASSFRGKGTEAFF.

This clonotype has a handful of counts. The chain combines TRBV5-1 with TRBJ2-7; TRBD1 aligns across 7 bases. With 4 bases clipped from V and 2 bases from J, the junction kept 6 bases outside the gene matches. The CDR3 has 14 amino acids. The germline V gene has CDR1 SGHRS and CDR2 YFSETQ. As DNA, the CDR3 is TGCGCCAGCAGCGACCCTCAGGGGGCCTACGAGCAGTACTTC. It translates to CASSDPQGAYEQYF.

This clonotype was seen repeatedly, ten times or more. The V gene is TRBV28, the J gene TRBJ2-7; 9 bases line up with TRBD1. Losses at the gene ends were 8 bases for V and 3 bases for J; bases not matched to a gene: 11. Germline V gene lookup returns CDR1 MDHEN and CDR2 SYDVKM. The CDR3 consists of 15 residues. CDR3 amino acids: CASRQTGGMVYEQYF. As DNA, the CDR3 is TGTGCCAGCCGACAGACAGGGGGAATGGTCTACGAGCAGTACTTC. The full variable domain, rest sourced from reference TRBV28 and TRBJ2-7, is DVKVTQSSRYLVKRTGEKVFLECVQDMDHENMFWYRQDPGLGLRLIYFSYDVKMKEKGDIPEGYSVSREKKERFSLILESASTNQTSMYLCASRQTGGMVYEQYFGPGTRLTVT.

The chain combines TRBV5-4 with TRBJ1-4, with D tentatively TRBD1 (5 bases). Trimming pared 4 bases from V and 11 bases from J, leaving 12 bases between. The CDR3 runs to 12 residues. Per the germline V gene, CDR1 is SGHNT and CDR2 is YYREEE (reference sequence). The CDR3 spells CASSRPGGKLFF. Here the CDR3 DNA reads TGTGCCAGCAGCCGCCCGGGGGGGAAACTGTTTTTT.

This chain uses TRBV19 with TRBJ1-2; 7 bases fit TRBD1. The CDR3 runs 13 residues. Germline CDR1 is LNHDA and CDR2 is SQIVND (reference sequence). With V trimmed by 10 bases and J by 7 bases, 12 bases remained unmatched. This CDR3 reads CATQGGTAPGYTF. The CDR3 DNA reads TGTGCCACCCAAGGGGGGACAGCCCCTGGCTACACCTTC.

The sample holds many counts of this clonotype. V gene TRBV5-1 combines with J gene TRBJ1-1; D might be TRBD1 (5 bases). V lost 3 bases and J 1 base, leaving 10 bases between the germline ends. Germline-derived CDR1 and CDR2 are SGHRS and YFSETQ. The CDR3 covers 14 residues. The CDR3 region is CASSYRGENTEAFF. In DNA form, the CDR3 reads TGCGCCAGCAGCTATAGGGGTGAGAACACTGAAGCTTTCTTT.

At least ten counts were recorded for this clonotype. The genes are TRBV30 and TRBJ2-5, with 12 bases aligning to TRBD2. Germline assignment: CDR1 GTSNPN and CDR2 SVGIG (reference sequence). Trimming took 1 base from V and 2 from J; bases not matched to a gene: 2. This CDR3 is 15 amino acids long. In nucleotides, the CDR3 is TGTGCCTGGAGTGCGGGACTAGCGGGTCAAGAGACCCAGTACTTC. Protein sequence: CAWSAGLAGQETQYF.

At least ten counts were recorded for this clonotype. The chain links TRBV5-1 to TRBJ1-1; perhaps TRBD1 as D (5 bases). Germline V gives CDR1 SGHRS, CDR2 YFSETQ. The CDR3 is 15 amino acids. Trimming cost V 7 bases and J 7 bases, with 23 bases left between them. The CDR3 loop is CASVPAVWGLNEAFF. CDR3 coding DNA: TGCGCCAGCGTTCCAGCTGTCTGGGGCCTCAATGAAGCTTTCTTT.

Ten or more counts support this clonotype. J is TRBJ2-7 and V is TRBV6-1; D is unresolved. Germline V gene sequence: CDR1 MNHNS, CDR2 SASEGT. The ends were cut back, 5 bases at V and 2 bases at J, with 16 bases in the middle. The CDR3 consists of 15 residues. As DNA, the CDR3 is TGTGCCAGCAGTAAACGCGGAATCCAGACCTACGAGCAGTACTTC. Translating gives CASSKRGIQTYEQYF.

This clonotype was recorded at least ten times. The chain carries TRBV6-2 or TRBV6-3 and TRBJ2-5; tentatively, D is TRBD1 or TRBD2 (6 bases each). V was trimmed by 5 bases and J by 7 bases, leaving 17 bases between them. The CDR3 length is 14 residues. Germline CDR1 and CDR2: MNHEY and SVGEGT. CDR3 DNA: TGTGCCAGCAGTGAATTGAGGGGGGAGGTGACCCAGTACTTC. It is translated as CASSELRGEVTQYF.

This chain joins TRBV19 and TRBJ2-1; 7 bases match TRBD1. The V gene end was trimmed by 0 bases and the J gene end by 9 bases; junction bases not matched to a gene: 2. Per germline, CDR1 LNHDA and CDR2 SQIVND (reference sequence). The CDR3 has 13 residues. CDR3 bases: TGTGCCAGTAGTATAGAACACAGGGGTGAGCAGTTCTTC. Its protein is CASSIEHRGEQFF. Full variable domain (remainder filled in from reference TRBV19 and TRBJ2-1): DGGITQSPKYLFRKEGQNVTLSCEQNLNHDAMYWYRQDPGQGLRLIYYSQIVNDFQKGDIAEGYSVSREKKESFPLTVTSAQKNPTAFYLCASSIEHRGEQFFGPGTRLTVL.